The 18 T cell receptor beta chains below were found in one sample sequenced in a study of blood T cell repertoires in COVID-19. Using immunoSEQ multiplex PCR, the repertoire was profiled, and TCRdb retains in-frame clones only, with some absent. This sample carries fewer than 400,000 clones, 80% to 90% of them seen once, and the ten largest clones take less than 5.5%. Specimen: PBMCs or T cells enriched from blood (not recorded which). The receptor set was obtained from a young man who had recovered from COVID-19.

With respect to this clone: Different DNA sequences within this sample yield the same CDR3. In nucleotides, the CDR3 is TGTGCCAGCAGTCTGGACAGACACTACGAGCAGTACTTC. Translated: CASSLDRHYEQYF. The chain has TRBV27 and TRBJ2-7, with D possibly matching TRBD1 (6 bases). Germline V gene lookup returns CDR1 MNHEY and CDR2 SMNVEV (reference sequence). CDR3 length: 13 amino acids. Trimming cost V 5 bases and J 3 bases, with 11 bases left between them.

The chain is built from TRBV6-1 and TRBJ1-1; 7 bases match TRBD1. This CDR3 is 15 amino acids long. CDR1 and CDR2 from the germline V gene are MNHNS and SASEGT. V lost 3 bases to trimming and J lost 0 bases; unmatched junction nucleotides: 4. CDR3 residues: CASSDRGTVNTEAFF. DNA of the CDR3: TGTGCCAGCAGTGACCGGGGGACAGTGAACACTGAAGCTTTCTTT.

V is TRBV5-5 and J is TRBJ1-5, with 8 bases fitting TRBD1. The CDR3 spans 16 residues. Germline V gives CDR1 SGHKS, CDR2 YYEKEE (reference sequence). V dropped 3 bases and J dropped 2; count of bases not matched to a gene: 7. CDR3 nucleotide sequence: TGTGCCAGCAGCTCGGACAGGGCCAAGGGCAATCAGCCCCAGCATTTT. The encoded protein is CASSSDRAKGNQPQHF.

The chain combines TRBV5-1 with TRBJ1-6; 7 positions match TRBD1. V dropped 4 bases and J dropped 6; count of bases not matched to a gene: 7. The CDR3 has 15 residues. Per the germline V gene, CDR1 is SGHRS and CDR2 is YFSETQ. The CDR3 spells CASSTRDRFNSPLHF. The CDR3 DNA reads as TGCGCCAGCAGCACCCGGGACAGATTTAATTCACCCCTCCACTTT.

The chain is built from TRBV5-1 and TRBJ2-2; 11 bases are shared with TRBD1. The CDR3 totals 14 residues. CDR1 and CDR2 from the germline V gene are SGHRS and YFSETQ. The V segment lost 8 bases and the J segment 6 bases; nucleotides outside the gene matches: 6. The CDR3 sequence: CASGPGQGAGELFF. The CDR3 bases are TGCGCCAGTGGTCCGGGACAGGGGGCCGGGGAGCTGTTTTTT.

V usage is TRBV4-1 and J usage is TRBJ1-2, with 10 bases matching TRBD1. Germline loops: CDR1 MGHRA, CDR2 YSYEKL. The CDR3 loop spans 17 amino acids. V was clipped by 3 bases and J by 2 bases; unmatched bases: 9. The CDR3 loop is CASSHYMTTGGNYGYTF. The CDR3 bases are TGCGCCAGCAGCCACTATATGACGACAGGGGGCAACTATGGCTACACCTTC.

This rearrangement joins TRBV18 to TRBJ1-5, with 7 bases fitting TRBD1. V was clipped by 6 bases and J by 3 bases; unmatched bases: 5. CDR1 and CDR2 from the germline V gene are KGHSH and LQKENI. The CDR3 is made up of 14 amino acids. The CDR3 spells CASSRGQDNQPQHF. CDR3 sequence (DNA): TGTGCCAGCTCCCGCGGACAGGACAATCAGCCCCAGCATTTT.

This chain joins TRBV4-2 and TRBJ2-7; no firm D call. The CDR3 length is 14 residues. Germline lookup yields CDR1 LGHNA and CDR2 YNFKEQ. Deletions cut 0 bases from V and 7 bases from J, with 13 bases between. The CDR3 DNA follows: TGTGCCAGCAGCCAAGAGCGCGATTCCTGGGAGCAGTACTTC. Its translation is CASSQERDSWEQYF.

The chain couples TRBV28 to TRBJ2-1, with D maybe TRBD2 (5 bases). The CDR3 has 15 amino acids. CDR1 is MDHEN and CDR2 is SYDVKM in the germline V gene. Trimming removed 6 bases from V and 3 bases from J, with 15 bases in between. The CDR3 DNA is TGTGCCAGCAGACGCCGTGACGGACTCTACAATGAGCAGTTCTTC. It translates to CASRRRDGLYNEQFF.

The chain joins TRBV4-1 to TRBJ2-3, with D possibly being TRBD2 (7 bases). Germline lookup yields CDR1 MGHRA and CDR2 YSYEKL. Trimming shortened V by 4 bases and J by 4 bases, and 24 bases separated the two germline ends. The CDR3 extends over 18 amino acids. In DNA, the CDR3 is TGCGCCAGCAGCCGAAAATCGTCGGACAGAGGGGGGGCAGATACGCAGTATTTT. Protein: CASSRKSSDRGGADTQYF.

The genes are TRBV5-1 and TRBJ2-7, with TRBD1 matching over 7 bases. CDR1 is SGHRS and CDR2 is YFSETQ in the germline V gene. The CDR3 totals 15 residues. J lost 1 base, V lost 3 bases, and 7 bases had no gene match. CDR3 residues: CASSSPDRASYEQYF. Written as DNA, the CDR3 is TGCGCCAGCAGCTCCCCTGACAGGGCTTCCTACGAGCAGTACTTC.

This clone was picked up a small number of times. The chain joins TRBV18 to TRBJ1-2, with 9 positions matching TRBD1. Germline values: CDR1 KGHSH, CDR2 LQKENI. The V segment lost 2 bases and the J segment 7 bases; nucleotides outside the gene matches: 5. CDR3 length: 14 residues. The CDR3 bases are TGTGCCAGCTCACCAGCGGGACAGGGTTTTGGCTACACCTTC. This encodes CASSPAGQGFGYTF.

The chain recombines TRBV5-4 with TRBJ2-1; 10 bases are shared with TRBD2. This CDR3 contains 17 residues. Germline V lookup: CDR1 SGHNT, CDR2 YYREEE (reference sequence). Germline trimming cut 1 base from V and 0 bases from J; bases unmatched to any gene: 4. The CDR3 DNA sequence: TGTGCCAGCAGCTTGCCTAGCGGGGGAGCCTCCTACAATGAGCAGTTCTTC. Amino acid sequence: CASSLPSGGASYNEQFF.

The rearrangement joins TRBV28 to TRBJ2-7, with 10 bases fitting TRBD1. The germline CDR1 and CDR2 sequences are MDHEN and SYDVKM. The CDR3 is 15 residues long. V was clipped by 3 bases and J by 4 bases; unmatched bases: 6. DNA of the CDR3: TGTGCCAGCAGTTTCCCCGGGACAGGGGTGTACGAGCAGTACTTC. Protein: CASSFPGTGVYEQYF.

This clone was observed a few times. The J gene is TRBJ1-1, the V gene TRBV27; 8 positions agree with TRBD1. The V gene end was trimmed by 6 bases and the J gene end by 1 base; junction bases not matched to a gene: 4. Germline V gene data show CDR1 as MNHEY and CDR2 as SMNVEV (reference sequence). The CDR3 is 14 residues long. The chain's CDR3 is CASRVGTGNTEAFF. CDR3 bases: TGTGCCAGCAGAGTAGGGACAGGGAACACTGAAGCTTTCTTT.

The chain employs TRBV9 and TRBJ2-3; 11 positions agree with TRBD2. The V gene end was trimmed by 0 bases and the J gene end by 2 bases; junction bases not matched to a gene: 5. This CDR3 has 17 amino acids. Germline V CDR1 and CDR2: SGDLS, YYNGEE. This CDR3 is CASSVGLAGGLTDTQYF. The CDR3, as DNA: TGTGCCAGCAGCGTAGGGCTAGCGGGGGGCCTCACAGATACGCAGTATTTT.

V usage is TRBV12-3 or TRBV12-4 and J usage is TRBJ1-1; D is undetermined. The CDR3 length is 13 residues. V lost 2 bases and J lost 4, with 8 bases in between. CDR3 coding DNA: TGTGCCAGCAGTTTAAGGCCGGGCACTGAAGCTTTCTTT. Its translation: CASSLRPGTEAFF.

This chain joins TRBV19 and TRBJ1-1; D call uncertain. Trimming removed 8 bases from V and 5 bases from J, with 15 bases in between. CDR3 length: 13 residues. Germline V CDR1 and CDR2: LNHDA, SQIVND (reference sequence). CDR3 bases: TGTGCCAGTCGGGGTATTAGAGGGACTGAAGCTTTCTTT. Translation: CASRGIRGTEAFF.